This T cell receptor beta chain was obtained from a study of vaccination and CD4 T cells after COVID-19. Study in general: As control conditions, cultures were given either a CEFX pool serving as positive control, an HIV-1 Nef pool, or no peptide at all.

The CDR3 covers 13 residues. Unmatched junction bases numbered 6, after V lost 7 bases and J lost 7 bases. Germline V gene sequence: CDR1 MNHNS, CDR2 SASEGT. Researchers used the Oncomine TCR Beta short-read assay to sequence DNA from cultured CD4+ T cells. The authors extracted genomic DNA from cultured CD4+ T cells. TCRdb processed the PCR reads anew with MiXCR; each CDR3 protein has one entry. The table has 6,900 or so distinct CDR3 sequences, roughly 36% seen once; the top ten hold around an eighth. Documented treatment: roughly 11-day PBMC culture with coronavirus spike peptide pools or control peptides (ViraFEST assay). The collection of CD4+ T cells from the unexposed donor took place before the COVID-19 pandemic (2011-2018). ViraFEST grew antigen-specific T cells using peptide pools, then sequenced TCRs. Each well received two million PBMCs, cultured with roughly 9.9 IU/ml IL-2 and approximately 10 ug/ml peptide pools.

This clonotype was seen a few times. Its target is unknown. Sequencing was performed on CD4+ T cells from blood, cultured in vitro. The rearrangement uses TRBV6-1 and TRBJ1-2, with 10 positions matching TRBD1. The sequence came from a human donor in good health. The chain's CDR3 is CASIDRGLGGYTF. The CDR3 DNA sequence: TGTGCCAGCATTGACAGGGGGCTTGGTGGCTACACCTTC.